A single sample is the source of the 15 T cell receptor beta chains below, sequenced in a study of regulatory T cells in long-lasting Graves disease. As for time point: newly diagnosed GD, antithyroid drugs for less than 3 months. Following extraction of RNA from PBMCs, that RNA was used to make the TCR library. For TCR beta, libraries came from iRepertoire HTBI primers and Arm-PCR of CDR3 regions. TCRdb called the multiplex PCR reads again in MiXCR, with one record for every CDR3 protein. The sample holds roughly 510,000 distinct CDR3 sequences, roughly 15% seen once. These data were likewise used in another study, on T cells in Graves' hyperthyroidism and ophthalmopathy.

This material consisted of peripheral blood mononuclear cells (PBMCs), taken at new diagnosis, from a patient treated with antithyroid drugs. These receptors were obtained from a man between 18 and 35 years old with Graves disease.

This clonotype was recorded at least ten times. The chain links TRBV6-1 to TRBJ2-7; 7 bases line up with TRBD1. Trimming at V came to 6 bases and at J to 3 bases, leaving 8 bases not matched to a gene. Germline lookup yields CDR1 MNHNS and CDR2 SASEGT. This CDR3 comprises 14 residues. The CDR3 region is CASRRQGVVYEQYF. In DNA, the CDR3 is TGTGCCAGCAGGAGGCAGGGGGTAGTCTACGAGCAGTACTTC.

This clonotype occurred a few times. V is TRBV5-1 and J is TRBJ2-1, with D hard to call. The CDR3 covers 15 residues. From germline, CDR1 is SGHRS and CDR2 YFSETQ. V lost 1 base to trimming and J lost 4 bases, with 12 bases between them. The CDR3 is CASSLYLDEYNEQFF. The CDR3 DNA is TGCGCCAGCAGCTTGTATCTAGACGAATACAATGAGCAGTTCTTC.

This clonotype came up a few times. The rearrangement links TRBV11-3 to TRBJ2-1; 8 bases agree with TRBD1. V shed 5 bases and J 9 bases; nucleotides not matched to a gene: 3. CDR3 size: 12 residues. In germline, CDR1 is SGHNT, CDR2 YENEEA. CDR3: CASSRGTGEQFF. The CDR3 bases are TGTGCCAGCAGCCGAGGGACAGGTGAGCAGTTCTTC.

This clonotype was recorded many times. CDR3 protein: CAAGTGGSYNEQFF. The CDR3 coding sequence is TGCGCCGCTGGGACAGGGGGCTCCTACAATGAGCAGTTCTTC. This sequence joins TRBV5-1 and TRBJ2-1; the match to TRBD1 covers 11 bases. V was clipped by 10 bases and J by 0 bases; unmatched bases: 3. Looked up from germline, CDR1 is SGHRS and CDR2 is YFSETQ. The CDR3 extends over 14 amino acids.

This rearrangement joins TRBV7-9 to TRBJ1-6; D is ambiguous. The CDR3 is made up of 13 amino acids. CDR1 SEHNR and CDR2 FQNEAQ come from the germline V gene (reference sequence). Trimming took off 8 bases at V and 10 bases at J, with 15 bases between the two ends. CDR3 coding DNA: TGTGCCAGCTCGCTCGAACTTCGGTCACCCCTCCACTTT. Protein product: CASSLELRSPLHF. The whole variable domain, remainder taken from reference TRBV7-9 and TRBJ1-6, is DTGVSQNPRHKITKRGQNVTFRCDPISEHNRLYWYRQTLGQGPEFLTYFQNEAQLEKSRLLSDRFSAERPKGSFSTLEIQRTEQGDSAMYLCASSLELRSPLHFGNGTRLTVT.

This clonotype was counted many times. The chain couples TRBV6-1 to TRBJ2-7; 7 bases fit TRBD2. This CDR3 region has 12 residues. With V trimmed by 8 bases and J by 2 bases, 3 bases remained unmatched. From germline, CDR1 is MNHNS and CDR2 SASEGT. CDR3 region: CASLGLAYEQYF. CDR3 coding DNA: TGTGCCAGCCTCGGACTAGCCTACGAGCAGTACTTC.

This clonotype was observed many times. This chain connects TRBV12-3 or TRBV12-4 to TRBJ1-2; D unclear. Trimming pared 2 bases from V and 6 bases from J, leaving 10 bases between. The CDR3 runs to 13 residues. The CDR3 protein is CASSLSLGHGYTF. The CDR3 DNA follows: TGTGCCAGCAGTTTAAGCCTCGGGCATGGCTACACCTTC.

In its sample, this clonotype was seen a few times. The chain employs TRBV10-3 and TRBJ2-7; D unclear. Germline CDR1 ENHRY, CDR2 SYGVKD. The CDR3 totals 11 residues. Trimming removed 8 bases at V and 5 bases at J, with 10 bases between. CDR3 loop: CAIEEGNEQYF. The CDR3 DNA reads TGTGCCATCGAGGAAGGCAACGAGCAGTACTTC.

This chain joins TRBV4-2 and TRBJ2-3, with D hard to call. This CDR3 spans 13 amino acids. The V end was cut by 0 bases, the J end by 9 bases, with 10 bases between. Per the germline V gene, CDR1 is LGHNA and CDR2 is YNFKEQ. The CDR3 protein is CASSQDYKTTQYF. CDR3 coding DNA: TGTGCCAGCAGCCAAGACTACAAGACAACGCAGTATTTT.

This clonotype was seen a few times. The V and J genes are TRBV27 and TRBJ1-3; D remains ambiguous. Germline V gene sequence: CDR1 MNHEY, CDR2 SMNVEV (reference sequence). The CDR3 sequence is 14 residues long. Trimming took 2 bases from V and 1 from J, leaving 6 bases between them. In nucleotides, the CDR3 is TGTGCCAGCAGTTTACTGGGATCTGGAAACACCATATATTTT. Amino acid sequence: CASSLLGSGNTIYF.

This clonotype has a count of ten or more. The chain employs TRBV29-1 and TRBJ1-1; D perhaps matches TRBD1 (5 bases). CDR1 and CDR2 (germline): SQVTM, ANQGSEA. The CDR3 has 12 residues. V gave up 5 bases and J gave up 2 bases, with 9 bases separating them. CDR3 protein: CSVPGGNTEAFF. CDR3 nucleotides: TGCAGCGTTCCCGGGGGAAACACTGAAGCTTTCTTT.

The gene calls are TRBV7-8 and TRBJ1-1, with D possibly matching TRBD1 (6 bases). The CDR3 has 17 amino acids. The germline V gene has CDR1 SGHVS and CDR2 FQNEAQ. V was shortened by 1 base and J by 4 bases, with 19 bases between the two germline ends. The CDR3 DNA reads TGTGCCAGCAGCTTAGTCCGGGGAGGGGGGGACGGCACTGAAGCTTTCTTT. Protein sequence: CASSLVRGGGDGTEAFF.

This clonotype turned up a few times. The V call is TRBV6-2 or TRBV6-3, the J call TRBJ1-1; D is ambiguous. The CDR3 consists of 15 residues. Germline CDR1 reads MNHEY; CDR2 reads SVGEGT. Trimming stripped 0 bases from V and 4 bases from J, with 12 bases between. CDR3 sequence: CASSYSLPIGTEAFF. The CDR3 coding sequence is TGTGCCAGCAGTTACTCGTTACCTATCGGCACTGAAGCTTTCTTT.

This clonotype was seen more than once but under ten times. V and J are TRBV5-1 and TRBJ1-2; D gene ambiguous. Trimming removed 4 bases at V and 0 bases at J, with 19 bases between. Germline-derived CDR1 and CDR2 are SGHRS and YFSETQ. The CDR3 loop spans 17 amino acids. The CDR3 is CASSTDPRRNANYGYTF. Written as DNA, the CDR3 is TGCGCCAGCAGCACGGACCCACGAAGGAACGCTAACTATGGCTACACCTTC.

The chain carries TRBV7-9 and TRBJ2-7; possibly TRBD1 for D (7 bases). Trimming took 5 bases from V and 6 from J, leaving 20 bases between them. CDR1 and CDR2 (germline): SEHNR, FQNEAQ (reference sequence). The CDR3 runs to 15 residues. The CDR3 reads CASSPLEGAPPEQYF. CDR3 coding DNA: TGTGCCAGCAGCCCTTTGGAGGGGGCGCCGCCCGAGCAGTACTTC.